This TCR beta chain was obtained from a study of OX40 agonist ivuxolimab in advanced cancers. Study-level information: Patients got intravenous ivuxolimab at 0.01 to 10 mg/kg every 2 weeks.

The data were produced by immunoSEQ multiplex PCR, yet TCRdb's version contains in-frame clones alone and is incomplete. This sample has approximately 70,000 clones, with 80% to 90% found just once. Study-wide results and caveats: Dose levels from 0.1 to 3.0 mg/kg saw CD4+ and CD8+ blood T cells expand clonally by week 6.

V was clipped by 6 bases and J by 0 bases, with 10 bases between them. The CDR3 is made up of 14 amino acids. Germline lookup yields CDR1 SGHNT and CDR2 YENEEA. Concerning this clone: The antigen remains unidentified.

Samples of blood were obtained at baseline, on cycle 4 day 1, and on cycle 7 day 1. The source material was CD4+ or CD8+ T cells sorted from blood, sampled in a trial of the OX40 agonist ivuxolimab. This sequence originates from an adult with an advanced solid tumor such as melanoma, head and neck, liver or kidney cancer. The chain employs TRBV11-3 and TRBJ2-3; no clear D gene. The CDR3 reads CASSPGPSTDTQYF. The CDR3 DNA reads TGTGCCAGCAGTCCGGGCCCTAGCACAGATACGCAGTATTTT.